This entry features one T cell receptor beta chain sequence. The antigen is undetermined. Sequencing was preceded by expansion of antigen-specific CD4+ T cells with viral peptide pools in the ViraFEST assay. The authors isolated CD4+ T cells after about eleven days of culture. SARS-CoV-2 infection was confirmed by PCR in the person between March and December 2020. The sample is drawn from a study of vaccination effects on CD4 cells after COVID-19. Profiled with immunoSEQ multiplex PCR; TCRdb holds only in-frame clones, not every one. The sample includes more than 20,000 clones, under 85% of them seen just once. The sequence came from a human donor who had a prior SARS-CoV-2 infection. The sequenced sample was CD4+ T cells from PBMCs cultured with a peptide pool, obtained before COVID-19 vaccination.

The CDR3 DNA follows: TGTGCCATCAGTGGAGAAAGCAGGGGGAACACTGAAGCTTTCTTT. It is translated as CAISGESRGNTEAFF. The genes are TRBV10-3 and TRBJ1-1; D is perhaps TRBD1 (6 bases). Trimming removed 4 bases at V and 1 base at J, with 13 bases between. Germline CDR1 reads ENHRY; CDR2 reads SYGVKD. The CDR3 is made up of 15 amino acids.